This T cell receptor beta chain was captured by sequencing in a study of T cells in Graves' hyperthyroidism and ophthalmopathy. This clonotype has ten or more counts. V lost 0 bases and J lost 9, with 9 bases in between. Germline CDR1 MNHNS, CDR2 SASEGT. This CDR3 comprises 14 residues. The TCR beta CDR3 regions underwent amplification using RNA transcripts as the source. A first-round RT-PCR of the TCR CDR3 used the HTBI primer set. In TCRdb, the multiplex PCR reads were re-called with MiXCR into one record per CDR3 protein. The repertoire consists of over 250,000 distinct CDR3 sequences, with 20% to 25% occurring once and the leading ten covering about a quarter.

This receptor was obtained from a man aged 40-49 years with Graves' hyperthyroidism that later progressed to Graves' ophthalmopathy. Sequences were obtained from blood. This chain links TRBV6-1 with TRBJ1-6, with D possibly being TRBD1 (5 bases). The CDR3 region has the DNA TGTGCCAGCAGTGAAGCGACGGACACTTCACCCCTCCACTTT. Translated: CASSEATDTSPLHF.